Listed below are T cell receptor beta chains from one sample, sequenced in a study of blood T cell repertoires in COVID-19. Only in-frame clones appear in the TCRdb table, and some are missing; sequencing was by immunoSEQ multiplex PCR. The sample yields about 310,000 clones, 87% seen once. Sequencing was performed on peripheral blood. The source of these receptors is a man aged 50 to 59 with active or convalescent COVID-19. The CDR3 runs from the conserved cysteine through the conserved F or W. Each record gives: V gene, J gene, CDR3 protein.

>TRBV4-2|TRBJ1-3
CASSQAIGAISGNTIYF
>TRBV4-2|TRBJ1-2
CASSFPQSLNYGYTF
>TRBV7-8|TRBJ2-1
CASSPSGPITGEQFF
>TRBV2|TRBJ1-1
CASRDRLNTEAFF
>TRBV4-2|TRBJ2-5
CASSGTSGGAGDQETQYF
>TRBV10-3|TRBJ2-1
CAISEQGSSYNEQFF
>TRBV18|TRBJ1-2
CASSPLAEYGYTF
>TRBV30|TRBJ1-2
CAWSVNSYGYTF
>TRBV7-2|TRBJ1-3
CASSEGQGSSGNTIYF
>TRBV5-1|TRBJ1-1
CASSSGDRLMNTEAFF
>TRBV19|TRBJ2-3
CASSRDSLTDTQYF
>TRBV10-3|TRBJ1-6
CAISESAQRSSYNSPLHF
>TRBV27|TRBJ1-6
CASRLDRASPLHF
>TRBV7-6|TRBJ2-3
CASSLGGRGDTDTQYF